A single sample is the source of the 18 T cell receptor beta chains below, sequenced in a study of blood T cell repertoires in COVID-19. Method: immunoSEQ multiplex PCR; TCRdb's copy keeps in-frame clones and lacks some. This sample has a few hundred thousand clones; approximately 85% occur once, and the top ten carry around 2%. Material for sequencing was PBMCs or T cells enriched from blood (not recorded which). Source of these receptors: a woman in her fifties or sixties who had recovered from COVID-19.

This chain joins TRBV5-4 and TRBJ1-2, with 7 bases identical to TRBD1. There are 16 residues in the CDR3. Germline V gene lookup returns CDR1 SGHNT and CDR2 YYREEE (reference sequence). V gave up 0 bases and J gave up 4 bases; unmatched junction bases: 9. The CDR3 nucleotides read TGTGCCAGCAGCTTGGGAGGGGGCGGGCAGACCTATGGCTACACCTTC. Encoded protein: CASSLGGGGQTYGYTF.

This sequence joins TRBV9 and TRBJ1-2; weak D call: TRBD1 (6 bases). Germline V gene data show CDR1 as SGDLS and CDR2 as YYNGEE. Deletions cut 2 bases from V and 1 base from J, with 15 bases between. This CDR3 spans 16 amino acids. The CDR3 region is CASSVDGTPYNYGYTF. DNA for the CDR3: TGTGCCAGCAGCGTTGATGGGACACCTTATAACTATGGCTACACCTTC.

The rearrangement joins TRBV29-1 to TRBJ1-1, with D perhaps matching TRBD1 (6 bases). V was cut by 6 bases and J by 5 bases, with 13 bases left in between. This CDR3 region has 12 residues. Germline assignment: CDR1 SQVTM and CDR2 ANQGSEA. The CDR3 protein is CSVDKTGTEAFF. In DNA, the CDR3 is TGCAGCGTCGATAAGACAGGTACTGAAGCTTTCTTT.

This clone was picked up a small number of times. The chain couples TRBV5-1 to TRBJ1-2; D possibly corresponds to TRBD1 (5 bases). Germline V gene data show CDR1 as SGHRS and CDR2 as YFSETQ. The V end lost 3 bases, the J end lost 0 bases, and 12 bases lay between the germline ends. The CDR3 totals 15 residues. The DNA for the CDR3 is TGCGCCAGCAGCTATGCAGGGCCAGCTAACTATGGCTACACCTTC. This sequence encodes CASSYAGPANYGYTF.

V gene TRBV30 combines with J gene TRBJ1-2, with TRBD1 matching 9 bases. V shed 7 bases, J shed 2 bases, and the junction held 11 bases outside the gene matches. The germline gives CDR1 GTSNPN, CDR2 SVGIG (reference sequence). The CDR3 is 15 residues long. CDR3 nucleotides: TGTGCCTCATATCCGGGACAGGGTCCGAACTATGGCTACACCTTC. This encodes CASYPGQGPNYGYTF.

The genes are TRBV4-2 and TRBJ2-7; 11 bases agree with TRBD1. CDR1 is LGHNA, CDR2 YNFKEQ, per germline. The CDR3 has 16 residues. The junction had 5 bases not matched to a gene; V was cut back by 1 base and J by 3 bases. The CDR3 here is CASSQGGQGGIYEQYF. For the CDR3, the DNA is TGTGCCAGCAGCCAAGGGGGACAGGGGGGAATCTACGAGCAGTACTTC.

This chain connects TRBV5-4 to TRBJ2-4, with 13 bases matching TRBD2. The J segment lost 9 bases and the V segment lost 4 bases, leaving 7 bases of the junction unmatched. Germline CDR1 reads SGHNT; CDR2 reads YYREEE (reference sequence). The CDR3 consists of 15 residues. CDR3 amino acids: CASSPLAGGPGIQYF. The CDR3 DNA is TGTGCCAGCAGCCCACTAGCGGGAGGGCCTGGCATTCAGTACTTC.

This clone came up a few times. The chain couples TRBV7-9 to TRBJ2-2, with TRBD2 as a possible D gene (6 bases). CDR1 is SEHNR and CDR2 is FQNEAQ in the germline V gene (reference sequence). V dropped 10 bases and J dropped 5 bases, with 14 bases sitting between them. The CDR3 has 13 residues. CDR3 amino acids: CATRLEGTGELFF. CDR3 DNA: TGTGCCACCAGACTGGAGGGGACCGGGGAGCTGTTTTTT.

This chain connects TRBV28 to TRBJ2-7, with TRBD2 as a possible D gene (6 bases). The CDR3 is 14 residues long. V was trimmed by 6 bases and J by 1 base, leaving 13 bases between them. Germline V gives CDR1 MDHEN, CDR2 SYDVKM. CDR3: CASRESGTSYEQYF. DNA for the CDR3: TGTGCCAGCAGGGAATCTGGGACTTCCTACGAGCAGTACTTC.

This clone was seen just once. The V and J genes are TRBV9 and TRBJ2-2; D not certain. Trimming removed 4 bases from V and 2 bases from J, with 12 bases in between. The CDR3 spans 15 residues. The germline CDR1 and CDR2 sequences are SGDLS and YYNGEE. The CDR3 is CASSNRYSNTGELFF. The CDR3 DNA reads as TGTGCCAGCAGCAACCGGTACAGTAACACCGGGGAGCTGTTTTTT.

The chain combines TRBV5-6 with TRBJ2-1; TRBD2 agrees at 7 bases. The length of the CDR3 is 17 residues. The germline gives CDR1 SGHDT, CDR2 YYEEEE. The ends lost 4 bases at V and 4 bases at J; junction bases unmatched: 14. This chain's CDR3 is CASSRSASGLLYNEQFF. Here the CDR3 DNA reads TGTGCCAGCAGCCGGTCGGCTAGCGGACTGTTATACAATGAGCAGTTCTTC.

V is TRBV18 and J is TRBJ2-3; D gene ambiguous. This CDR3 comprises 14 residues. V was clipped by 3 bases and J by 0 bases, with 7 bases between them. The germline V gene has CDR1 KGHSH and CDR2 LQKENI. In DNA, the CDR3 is TGTGCCAGCTCACCCTCGGTTAGCACAGATACGCAGTATTTT. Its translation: CASSPSVSTDTQYF.

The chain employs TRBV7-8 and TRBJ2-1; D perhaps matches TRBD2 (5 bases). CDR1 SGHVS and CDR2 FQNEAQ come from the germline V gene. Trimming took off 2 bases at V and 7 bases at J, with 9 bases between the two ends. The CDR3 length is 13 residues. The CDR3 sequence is CASSLRRENEQFF. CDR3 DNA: TGTGCCAGCAGCTTAAGAAGGGAGAATGAGCAGTTCTTC.

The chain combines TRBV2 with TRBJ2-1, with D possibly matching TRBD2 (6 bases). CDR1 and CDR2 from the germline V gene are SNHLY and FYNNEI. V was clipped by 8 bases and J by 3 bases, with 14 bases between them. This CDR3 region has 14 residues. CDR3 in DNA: TGTGCCAGCGTGGAGGGTCCTTACTACAATGAGCAGTTCTTC. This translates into CASVEGPYYNEQFF.

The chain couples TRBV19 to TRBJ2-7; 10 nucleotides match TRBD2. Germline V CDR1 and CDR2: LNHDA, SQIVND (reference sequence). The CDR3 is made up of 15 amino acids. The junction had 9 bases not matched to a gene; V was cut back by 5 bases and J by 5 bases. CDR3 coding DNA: TGTGCCAGTAGTGGGTCAACTAGCGGGACGAACGAGCAGTACTTC. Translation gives CASSGSTSGTNEQYF.

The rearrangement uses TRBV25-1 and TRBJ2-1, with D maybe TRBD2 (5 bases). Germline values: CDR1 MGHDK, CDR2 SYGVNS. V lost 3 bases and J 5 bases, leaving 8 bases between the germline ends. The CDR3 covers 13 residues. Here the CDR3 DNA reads TGTGCCAGCAGTGACGGGGTTGACAATGAGCAGTTCTTC. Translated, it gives CASSDGVDNEQFF.

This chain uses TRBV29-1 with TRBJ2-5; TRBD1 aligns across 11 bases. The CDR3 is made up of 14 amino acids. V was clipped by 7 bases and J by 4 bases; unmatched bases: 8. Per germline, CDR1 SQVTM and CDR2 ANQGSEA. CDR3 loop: CSAGHGTGGETQYF. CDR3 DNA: TGCAGCGCCGGGCACGGGACAGGGGGAGAGACCCAGTACTTC.

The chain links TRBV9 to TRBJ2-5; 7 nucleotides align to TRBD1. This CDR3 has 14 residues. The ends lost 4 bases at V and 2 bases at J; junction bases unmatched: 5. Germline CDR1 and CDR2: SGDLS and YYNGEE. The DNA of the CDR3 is TGTGCCAGCAGCCCACGGACAGGTCAAGAGACCCAGTACTTC. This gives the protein CASSPRTGQETQYF.